The clone carrying this TCR beta chain appeared a few times. Its antigen is currently unknown. These data originate in a study of beta chain features in type 1 diabetes. Whole-study results and caveats: Type 1 diabetes patients had moderately but significantly shorter TCRB CDR3s in all four CD4+ subsets.

Expressed TCRB transcripts were sequenced because the isolated RNA had all been reverse transcribed beforehand. Sequenced by immunoSEQ multiplex PCR; TCRdb stores in-frame clones only, minus some. The sample records roughly 700,000 clones, about an eighth being singletons. The CDR3 contains 14 residues. CDR1 is MNHEY and CDR2 is SVGAGI in the germline V gene. The ends were cut back, 5 bases at V and 2 bases at J, with 12 bases in the middle. Every donor had blood drawn once into heparin, roughly 0.11 L on average. The genes are TRBV6-5 and TRBJ1-2; no reliable D call. This sequence was found in a young man with type 1 diabetes. Sequencing was performed on naive CD4+ T cells from blood. The CDR3 here is CASSLRTGNYGYTF. Written as DNA, the CDR3 is TGTGCCAGCAGTCTCCGGACGGGAAACTATGGCTACACCTTC.